Listed below are T cell receptor beta chains from one sample, sequenced in a study of blood T cell repertoires in COVID-19. Some clones are missing from TCRdb's copy, which holds only in-frame ones; the method was immunoSEQ multiplex PCR. The data hold 200,000 to 250,000 clones, with almost 90% observed a single time. The material sequenced was PBMCs or T cells enriched from blood (not recorded which). The source is a man under 40 who had been exposed to COVID-19. Each CDR3 is given with its conserved first and last residue. D genes are given only for firm matches. The size field is filled for only some rows; it gives once, few, many or a size class.

TRBV21-1	NA	TRBJ1-2	NA	TGTGCCAGCAGCCTTCACAGGGGGAAAGACTATGGCTACACCTTC	CASSLHRGKDYGYTF
TRBV7-2	NA	TRBJ2-3	NA	TGTGCCAGCAGCTTTAGGCCTAGCGAGGCAGATACGCAGTATTTT	CASSFRPSEADTQYF
TRBV29-1	TRBD1	TRBJ2-3	NA	TGCAGCGTTATACCGGGGACAGGGGGCGCCCATGGGACAGATACGCAGTATTTT	CSVIPGTGGAHGTDTQYF
TRBV7-9	TRBD1	TRBJ1-2	NA	TGTGCCAGCAGCATGACAGGGAACTATGGCTACACCTTC	CASSMTGNYGYTF
TRBV15	NA	TRBJ2-7	NA	TGTGCCACCAGCAGCAGGGGTACCTACGAGCAGTACTTC	CATSSRGTYEQYF
TRBV7-3	TRBD1	TRBJ2-3	NA	TGTGCCAGCAGATTCCCGGGACAGGGGCCTTCAATGATGAATTTT	CASRFPGQGPSMMNF
TRBV5-1	TRBD2	TRBJ2-3	NA	TGCGCCAGCAGCTTGGTTACTAGCGAAGTGGGAGATACGCAGTATTTT	CASSLVTSEVGDTQYF
TRBV15	NA	TRBJ1-2	once	TGTGCCACCAGCAACGGTTTTACTAACTATGGCTACACCTTC	CATSNGFTNYGYTF
TRBV14	TRBD1	TRBJ1-1	NA	TGTGCCAGCAGCCTCAACAGGATAGGGGGACAGACTGAAGCTTTCTTT	CASSLNRIGGQTEAFF
TRBV3-1/TRBV3-2	NA	TRBJ2-5	NA	TGTGCCAGCAGCCAAGTGGTCAGGGGCGAGACCCAGTACTTC	CASSQVVRGETQYF
TRBV7-9	NA	TRBJ2-5	once	TGTGCCAGCAGCCAGGGGGAGACCCAGTACTTC	CASSQGETQYF
TRBV3-1/TRBV3-2	TRBD1	TRBJ2-7	NA	TGTGCCAGCAGCCAAGCCGACAGGGTGGGCACCGAGCAGTACTTC	CASSQADRVGTEQYF
TRBV2	TRBD2	TRBJ2-3	NA	TGTGCCAGAATTCGAGCGGGGGGGCACGAGAACACAGATACGCAGTATTTT	CARIRAGGHENTDTQYF
TRBV4-1	TRBD2	TRBJ2-3	NA	TGCGCCAGCAGCCAGGGACTAGCGGGAGATTCAGATACGCAGTATTTT	CASSQGLAGDSDTQYF
TRBV28	NA	TRBJ1-2	NA	TGTGCCAGCAGTTCCCCCGACAGGCCCGCTGGGGGCTACACCTTC	CASSSPDRPAGGYTF
TRBV11-1	TRBD1	TRBJ2-7	NA	TGTGCCAGCAGCTTAGAGACCGGGACAGGGTACGAGCAGTACTTC	CASSLETGTGYEQYF
TRBV20-1	NA	TRBJ1-2	NA	TGCAGTGCTAGAGATTCATATGGCTACACCTTC	CSARDSYGYTF
TRBV7-8	TRBD1	TRBJ1-5	NA	TGTGCCAGCAGCTCTAGTCTAGGGACAGGGGTGTTTAATCAGCCCCAGCATTTT	CASSSSLGTGVFNQPQHF
TRBV19	TRBD1	TRBJ1-2	NA	TGTGCCAGTAGTATTCAGGGGGGTTTCGGTGGCTACACCTTC	CASSIQGGFGGYTF
TRBV12-3/TRBV12-4	NA	TRBJ2-5	NA	TGTGCCAGCAGTTTAAATCGAGGGACCCAGTACTTC	CASSLNRGTQYF
TRBV18	TRBD1	TRBJ1-2	NA	TGTGCCAGCTCACCCGGGACAGGGCTCCCAAACTATGGCTACACCTTC	CASSPGTGLPNYGYTF
TRBV14	NA	TRBJ2-7	NA	TGTGCCAGCAGCATCCAGCACGGGGGCTACGAGCAGTACTTC	CASSIQHGGYEQYF
TRBV30	NA	TRBJ1-5	NA	TGTGCCTGGGGTCACAATAGCAATCAGCCCCAGCATTTT	CAWGHNSNQPQHF
TRBV3-1/TRBV3-2	NA	TRBJ1-1	NA	TGTGCCAGCAGCCAAGTCGGGAAGAGCACTGAAGCTTTCTTT	CASSQVGKSTEAFF
TRBV2	NA	TRBJ1-5	once	TGTGCCAGCATCGGGGATATCAATCAGCCCCAGCATTTT	CASIGDINQPQHF
TRBV5-5	TRBD1	TRBJ1-2	NA	TGTGCCAGCAGCGACCTTCAACAGGGGGAGATCTATGGCTACACCTTC	CASSDLQQGEIYGYTF
TRBV6-1	NA	TRBJ1-1	few	TGTGCCAGCAGTGAAGACAGGGACACTGAAGCTTTCTTT	CASSEDRDTEAFF
TRBV27	TRBD1	TRBJ1-2	NA	TGTGCCAGCAGTCCACAGGGGATCGGGGGCTACACCTTC	CASSPQGIGGYTF
TRBV18	NA	TRBJ2-7	few	TGTGCCAGCTCACCAATTGAGGGTTCCTACGAGCAGTACTTC	CASSPIEGSYEQYF
TRBV5-1	TRBD1	TRBJ2-5	NA	TGCGCCAGCAGCTTGGACAGGGGGAGAACCCAGTACTTC	CASSLDRGRTQYF
TRBV5-3	TRBD1	TRBJ2-4	NA	TGTGCCAGAACCTTGGGACAGGGGTCCAAAAACATTCAGTACTTC	CARTLGQGSKNIQYF
TRBV30	NA	TRBJ1-5	NA	TGTGCCTGGAGTGCGAACAACAATCAGCCCCAGCATTTT	CAWSANNNQPQHF
TRBV7-2	NA	TRBJ1-2	NA	TGTGCCAGCAGCTTAAAGGGGCTTAACTATGGCTACACCTTC	CASSLKGLNYGYTF
TRBV5-1	NA	TRBJ2-7	NA	TGCGCCAGCAGCCTTACCCCAACTCCAGGAGGGGTGTACGAGCAGTACTTC	CASSLTPTPGGVYEQYF
TRBV30	TRBD2	TRBJ2-1	NA	TGTGCCTGGAGTGTCGGTAGCGGGAACTACAATGAGCAGTTCTTC	CAWSVGSGNYNEQFF
TRBV30	TRBD1	TRBJ2-2	many	TGTGCCTGGAGTTCAACGTTGGGACAGGGTGCCGGGGAGCTGTTTTTT	CAWSSTLGQGAGELFF
TRBV30	NA	TRBJ1-1	NA	TGTGCCTGGACCAGGGGCAGCGGCACTGAAGCTTTCTTT	CAWTRGSGTEAFF
TRBV3-1/TRBV3-2	NA	TRBJ2-2	NA	TGTGCCAGCAGTATCTCGATGGGGCAGCACACCGGGGAGCTGTTTTTT	CASSISMGQHTGELFF
TRBV2	NA	TRBJ1-5	once	TGTGCCAGCAGTGAGACACAGGTGCCTTATAGCAATCAGCCCCAGCATTTT	CASSETQVPYSNQPQHF
TRBV25-1	NA	TRBJ1-1	NA	TGTGCCAGCAACGAAAACGGCAGGGGAGACACTGAAGCTTTCTTT	CASNENGRGDTEAFF
TRBV27	NA	TRBJ1-4	NA	TGTGCCAGCAGTAATACAGGCCGCGATGAAAAACTGTTTTTT	CASSNTGRDEKLFF
TRBV29-1	TRBD2	TRBJ2-3	NA	TGCAGCGTTGTGGCTAGCGGGGGCCCAAAATACACAGATACGCAGTATTTT	CSVVASGGPKYTDTQYF
TRBV25-1	NA	TRBJ1-6	NA	TGTGCCAGCAGCACAGGATTCGCCTATAATTCACCCCTCCACTTT	CASSTGFAYNSPLHF
TRBV25-1	NA	TRBJ2-1	NA	TGTGCCAGCAGACAGGGCTACAATGAGCAGTTCTTC	CASRQGYNEQFF
TRBV29-1	NA	TRBJ2-7	NA	TGCAGCGTTGAGTCAGGGGCCTACTCCTACGAGCAGTACTTC	CSVESGAYSYEQYF
TRBV5-4	TRBD1	TRBJ2-7	NA	TGTGCCAGCAGCTCGGACAGGATCTACGAGCAGTACTTC	CASSSDRIYEQYF
TRBV5-4	NA	TRBJ2-5	NA	TGTGCCAGCAGCTTGGTAGGGGTAGGTGAGACCCAGTACTTC	CASSLVGVGETQYF
TRBV13	NA	TRBJ2-7	NA	TGTGCCAGCAGCTCAGGTTTAGGGACAAAAAGGAGCTACGAGCAGTACTTC	CASSSGLGTKRSYEQYF
TRBV28	NA	TRBJ1-2	NA	TGTGCCAGCAGTCACGACAGGAGTGGCTACACCTTC	CASSHDRSGYTF
TRBV29-1	NA	TRBJ2-1	NA	TGCAGCGTTGAAGTCCTCCTCAATGAGCAGTTCTTC	CSVEVLLNEQFF
TRBV6-2/TRBV6-3	NA	TRBJ1-2	NA	TGTGCCAGCAGTCCCCCCGCAGGAGGATATGGCTACACCTTC	CASSPPAGGYGYTF
TRBV30	NA	TRBJ2-1	NA	TGTGCCTGGAGTGGGGCCGCCGGCAATGAGCAGTTCTTC	CAWSGAAGNEQFF